Below, 17 T cell receptor beta chains from the same sample are listed, as sequenced in a study of cytomegalovirus exposure and HLA in healthy donors. The PCR used 60 Vbeta and 13 Jbeta primers. The assay was immunoSEQ multiplex PCR, and TCRdb's table has in-frame clones only and misses some. The table records roughly 100,000 clones, approximately 64% of them present only once. The material sequenced was PBMCs. These receptors originate from a woman aged 45 to 65 in good health and CMV-seronegative.

V usage is TRBV4-1 and J usage is TRBJ2-3; D may be TRBD2 (5 bases). The CDR3 is 15 residues long. Trimming removed 3 bases at V and 0 bases at J, with 10 bases between. The germline gives CDR1 MGHRA, CDR2 YSYEKL. The CDR3 loop reads CASSQVGASTDTQYF. CDR3 nucleotide sequence: TGCGCCAGCAGCCAGGTGGGAGCAAGCACAGATACGCAGTATTTT.

This clone was observed a handful of times. The chain links TRBV19 to TRBJ1-3; D gene ambiguous. Trimming took off 3 bases at V and 4 bases at J, with 10 bases between the two ends. Germline loops: CDR1 LNHDA, CDR2 SQIVND (reference sequence). This CDR3 comprises 14 residues. Here the CDR3 reads CASSMDGPGNTIYF. As DNA, the CDR3 is TGTGCCAGTAGTATGGATGGGCCGGGAAACACCATATATTTT.

The chain combines TRBV19 with TRBJ1-1; a possible D gene is TRBD1 (6 bases). Looked up from germline, CDR1 is LNHDA and CDR2 is SQIVND (reference sequence). V dropped 10 bases and J dropped 7 bases, with 19 bases sitting between them. This CDR3 has 13 amino acids. CDR3 amino acids: CATKYRDKIEAFF. The DNA for the CDR3 is TGTGCCACGAAATACCGGGACAAGATTGAAGCTTTCTTT.

Here the CDR3 reads CASKVRVRSEKLFF. The CDR3, as DNA: TGTGCCAGCAAAGTGCGAGTGAGGAGTGAAAAACTGTTTTTT. The chain couples TRBV27 to TRBJ1-4; D is undetermined. The CDR3 is made up of 14 amino acids. Germline V gives CDR1 MNHEY, CDR2 SMNVEV (reference sequence). Trimming left V 7 bases short and J 7 bases short, with 16 bases between.

This chain connects TRBV2 to TRBJ1-2; TRBD1 aligns across 9 bases. In germline, CDR1 is SNHLY, CDR2 FYNNEI. The CDR3 is made up of 13 amino acids. The V segment lost 6 bases and the J segment 2 bases; nucleotides outside the gene matches: 1. The CDR3 bases are TGTGCCAGCAGGGGACAGGGCAACTATGGCTACACCTTC. It specifies CASRGQGNYGYTF. The full variable domain, in which reference TRBV2 and TRBJ1-2 provide the parts outside the CDR3, is EPEVTQTPSHQVTQMGQEVILRCVPISNHLYFYWYRQILGQKVEFLVSFYNNEISEKSEIFDDQFSVERPDGSNFTLKIRSTKLEDSAMYFCASRGQGNYGYTFGSGTRLTVV.

V usage is TRBV19 and J usage is TRBJ1-5, with TRBD1 matching over 9 bases. The ends lost 5 bases at V and 2 bases at J; junction bases unmatched: 13. Germline V CDR1 and CDR2: LNHDA, SQIVND (reference sequence). This CDR3 is built from 18 residues. CDR3 sequence reads: CASSGGQGKSYGNQPQHF. CDR3 DNA: TGTGCCAGTAGTGGGGGACAGGGAAAATCCTATGGCAATCAGCCCCAGCATTTT.

CDR3 DNA sequence: TGTGCCAGCAGCTCTCCCCAGGTGGTCCCGGGAGGGATAGAGACCCAGTACTTC. Its protein is CASSSPQVVPGGIETQYF. This sequence joins TRBV5-4 and TRBJ2-5; the match to TRBD2 covers 8 bases. The CDR3 spans 18 residues. Germline V gene lookup returns CDR1 SGHNT and CDR2 YYREEE (reference sequence). After removal of 3 bases from V and 4 bases from J, the junction contained 17 bases not matched to a gene.

This clone was counted only a few times. CDR3 sequence: CASSLGAGEWDTQYF. DNA for the CDR3: TGTGCCAGCAGCTTAGGGGCGGGAGAGTGGGATACGCAGTATTTT. The chain employs TRBV7-7 and TRBJ2-3; TRBD2 agrees at 7 bases. V shed 1 base, J shed 6 bases, and the junction held 7 bases outside the gene matches. Germline V lookup: CDR1 SSHAT, CDR2 FNYEAQ (reference sequence). The length of the CDR3 is 15 residues. Combining the CDR3 with reference TRBV7-7 and TRBJ2-3 gives the whole variable domain GAGVSQSPRYKVTKRGQDVTLRCDPISSHATLYWYQQALGQGPEFLTYFNYEAQPDKSGLPSDRFSAERPEGSISTLTIQRTEQRDSAMYRCASSLGAGEWDTQYFGPGTRLTVL.

The chain carries TRBV10-2 and TRBJ1-4; D unresolved. Trimming removed 8 bases at V and 0 bases at J, with 10 bases between. CDR1 is WSHSY and CDR2 is SAAADI in the germline V gene. This CDR3 region has 14 residues. The CDR3, as DNA: TGCGCCAGCCTGGGAGGTGCAACTAATGAAAAACTGTTTTTT. Its protein is CASLGGATNEKLFF.

The rearrangement links TRBV6-1 to TRBJ2-5; 9 bases match TRBD1. Germline V gene data show CDR1 as MNHNS and CDR2 as SASEGT. J gave up 5 bases and V 6 bases, and 7 bases lay outside the gene matches. This CDR3 is 14 amino acids long. Here the CDR3 reads CASRQGGTGETQYF. The CDR3 DNA is TGTGCCAGCAGACAGGGAGGGACAGGGGAGACCCAGTACTTC.

The chain joins TRBV5-1 to TRBJ2-1, with TRBD1 matching over 9 bases. This CDR3 has 15 amino acids. Germline assignment: CDR1 SGHRS and CDR2 YFSETQ. V shed 4 bases and J 10 bases; nucleotides not matched to a gene: 12. CDR3 DNA: TGCGCCAGCAGCACGGCCGGGGACAGGGCTGAGGAGCAGTTCTTC. Translation gives CASSTAGDRAEEQFF.

The chain is built from TRBV28 and TRBJ2-5; possibly TRBD2 for D (7 bases). The CDR3 totals 14 residues. In germline, CDR1 is MDHEN, CDR2 SYDVKM. V lost 7 bases to trimming and J lost 5 bases, with 17 bases between them. The CDR3 bases are TGTGCCAGCACCTCAGATAAGGGGGGGGAGACCCAGTACTTC. This gives the protein CASTSDKGGETQYF.

This clone was found a few times. This chain connects TRBV10-3 to TRBJ2-1; 12 bases fit TRBD1. CDR3 size: 19 residues. Germline CDR1 ENHRY, CDR2 SYGVKD. Trimming at V came to 11 bases and at J to 7 bases, leaving 24 bases not matched to a gene. The CDR3 DNA sequence: TGTGCCCATTCAGGGGGGGGGATGCCGGGACAGGGGGCAAGGAATGAGCAGTTCTTC. It yields the protein CAHSGGGMPGQGARNEQFF.

The rearrangement links TRBV7-6 to TRBJ2-7; the match to TRBD2 covers 7 bases. From germline, CDR1 is SGHVS and CDR2 FNYEAQ. The CDR3 is 18 amino acids. Germline trimming cut 2 bases from V and 2 bases from J; bases unmatched to any gene: 15. CDR3: CASSLSGGLGMATYEQYF. The DNA of the CDR3 is TGTGCCAGCAGCTTAAGTGGAGGACTAGGTATGGCCACCTACGAGCAGTACTTC.

The J gene is TRBJ2-7, the V gene TRBV6-5; the match to TRBD2 covers 7 bases. Per germline, CDR1 MNHEY and CDR2 SVGAGI. Trimming took 2 bases from V and 0 from J; bases not matched to a gene: 1. The CDR3 contains 14 residues. The CDR3 nucleotides are TGTGCCAGCAGTTACGGGGGGGTCTCCTACGAGCAGTACTTC. Encoded protein: CASSYGGVSYEQYF.

The chain links TRBV7-2 to TRBJ2-2; D is perhaps TRBD1 (5 bases). Germline CDR1 and CDR2: SGHTA and FQGNSA. The CDR3 has 15 amino acids. The germline V and J ends were trimmed by 0 bases and 6 bases, with 11 bases remaining between them. DNA for the CDR3: TGTGCCAGCAGCTTAGCGGGGATCAGGGCCGGGGAGCTGTTTTTT. This translates into CASSLAGIRAGELFF. Full variable domain (outside the CDR3, taken from reference TRBV7-2 and TRBJ2-2): GAGVSQSPSNKVTEKGKDVELRCDPISGHTALYWYRQSLGQGLEFLIYFQGNSAPDKSGLPSDRFSAERTGGSVSTLTIQRTQQEDSAVYLCASSLAGIRAGELFFGEGSRLTVL.

The rearrangement links TRBV29-1 to TRBJ1-5; 7 bases fit TRBD1. With V trimmed by 7 bases and J by 0 bases, 3 bases remained unmatched. CDR1 SQVTM and CDR2 ANQGSEA come from the germline V gene. This CDR3 is 13 amino acids long. The CDR3 DNA follows: TGCAGCGCCCAGGGGGATAGCAATCAGCCCCAGCATTTT. This gives the protein CSAQGDSNQPQHF.